These T cell receptor beta chains were read from a single sample in a study of read filtering for tumor transcriptome and immune sequencing. TCRdb ran MiXCR on the reads and lists one entry per CDR3 protein. The data hold about 40,000 distinct CDR3 sequences, with about 13% observed a single time. The sample consisted of a population of CD138-negative cells sorted from bone marrow. The receptors derive from a donor older than 35 with multiple myeloma. Each CDR3 is given with its conserved first and last residue. The order of the fields is clone size, D gene, V gene, J gene, CDR3 protein, CDR3 DNA. D genes are given only for firm matches. Only some rows state a clone size, as once, few, many or a class for expanded clones.

abundance: many; d_gene: TRBD1; v_gene: TRBV7-2; j_gene: TRBJ2-5; CDR3aa: CASSRDRGQETQYF; CDR3nt: TGTGCCAGCAGCCGGGACAGGGGTCAGGAGACCCAGTACTTC
abundance: -; d_gene: -; v_gene: TRBV20-1; j_gene: TRBJ1-5; CDR3aa: CSAPAGGNQPQHF; CDR3nt: TGCAGTGCTCCCGCCGGGGGGAATCAGCCCCAGCATTTT
abundance: many; d_gene: -; v_gene: TRBV6-5; j_gene: TRBJ2-7; CDR3aa: CATKGPGGTYEQYF; CDR3nt: TGTGCCACCAAGGGTCCAGGGGGGACCTACGAGCAGTACTTC
abundance: -; d_gene: TRBD2; v_gene: TRBV27; j_gene: TRBJ2-7; CDR3aa: CASSSSGPAYEQYF; CDR3nt: TGTGCCAGCAGTTCTAGCGGGCCTGCCTACGAGCAGTACTTC
abundance: many; d_gene: TRBD2; v_gene: TRBV27; j_gene: TRBJ2-2; CDR3aa: CASSLAGVNTGELFF; CDR3nt: TGTGCCAGCAGCCTAGCGGGAGTTAACACCGGGGAGCTGTTTTTT
abundance: many; d_gene: -; v_gene: TRBV5-1; j_gene: TRBJ2-2; CDR3aa: CASSFSGNANTGELFF; CDR3nt: TGCGCCAGCAGCTTCAGTGGTAATGCGAACACCGGGGAGCTGTTTTTT
abundance: many; d_gene: -; v_gene: TRBV7-2; j_gene: TRBJ2-1; CDR3aa: CASSLDSYNEQFF; CDR3nt: TGTGCCAGCAGCTTAGACAGCTACAATGAGCAGTTCTTC
abundance: many; d_gene: TRBD2; v_gene: TRBV28; j_gene: TRBJ2-1; CDR3aa: CASSPAGLAGDNEQFF; CDR3nt: TGTGCCAGCAGTCCCGCAGGGCTAGCGGGCGACAATGAGCAGTTCTTC
abundance: many; d_gene: TRBD2; v_gene: TRBV5-1; j_gene: TRBJ2-7; CDR3aa: CASTKSTSGYEQYF; CDR3nt: TGCGCCAGCACCAAGTCGACTAGCGGCTACGAGCAGTACTTC
abundance: many; d_gene: -; v_gene: TRBV4-3; j_gene: TRBJ1-3; CDR3aa: CASSQVAGNTIYF; CDR3nt: TGCGCCAGCAGCCAAGTCGCAGGAAACACCATATATTTT
abundance: many; d_gene: -; v_gene: TRBV5-1; j_gene: TRBJ1-4; CDR3aa: CASSPGEKLFF; CDR3nt: TGCGCCAGCAGCCCGGGTGAAAAACTGTTTTTT
abundance: many; d_gene: TRBD2; v_gene: TRBV20-1; j_gene: TRBJ2-2; CDR3aa: CSASYGGGLGTGELFF; CDR3nt: TGCAGTGCTAGTTATGGGGGAGGGCTTGGCACCGGGGAGCTGTTTTTT
abundance: many; d_gene: TRBD1; v_gene: TRBV20-1; j_gene: TRBJ1-5; CDR3aa: CSARSGTGGAPQHF; CDR3nt: TGCAGTGCCCGGAGCGGTACAGGGGGGGCACCCCAGCATTTT
abundance: many; d_gene: -; v_gene: TRBV6-2/TRBV6-3; j_gene: TRBJ2-5; CDR3aa: CASSYSPGLGETQYF; CDR3nt: TGTGCCAGCAGTTACTCCCCGGGATTGGGAGAGACCCAGTACTTC
abundance: -; d_gene: TRBD1; v_gene: TRBV4-3; j_gene: TRBJ1-6; CDR3aa: CASSQEGQFNSPLHF; CDR3nt: TGCGCCAGCAGCCAAGAGGGACAGTTCAATTCACCCCTCCACTTT
abundance: many; d_gene: -; v_gene: TRBV7-6; j_gene: TRBJ2-2; CDR3aa: CASSLNVLGGELFF; CDR3nt: TGTGCCAGCAGCTTAAACGTTTTGGGCGGGGAGCTGTTTTTT
abundance: -; d_gene: -; v_gene: TRBV19; j_gene: TRBJ2-1; CDR3aa: CASKARGGSCNEQFF; CDR3nt: TGTGCCAGCAAGGCCCGAGGAGGCTCCTGCAATGAGCAGTTCTTC
abundance: few; d_gene: -; v_gene: TRBV6-6; j_gene: TRBJ2-5; CDR3aa: CASSYDRVTQYF; CDR3nt: TGTGCCAGCAGTTACGACCGGGTGACCCAGTACTTC
abundance: many; d_gene: -; v_gene: TRBV7-9; j_gene: TRBJ2-7; CDR3aa: CASSFKRLGREEQYF; CDR3nt: TGTGCCAGCAGTTTCAAGCGGTTGGGGCGGGAAGAGCAGTACTTC
abundance: many; d_gene: TRBD1; v_gene: TRBV11-2; j_gene: TRBJ2-2; CDR3aa: CASSSSGGSTGELFF; CDR3nt: TGTGCCAGCAGCTCCTCAGGGGGAAGCACCGGGGAGCTGTTTTTT
abundance: many; d_gene: -; v_gene: TRBV5-8; j_gene: TRBJ2-1; CDR3aa: CASIRKGGYNEQFF; CDR3nt: TGTGCCAGCATCCGGAAGGGGGGGTACAATGAGCAGTTCTTC
abundance: many; d_gene: TRBD2; v_gene: TRBV20-1; j_gene: TRBJ2-1; CDR3aa: CSARDLIGREVEQFF; CDR3nt: TGCAGTGCTAGAGATCTGATCGGGAGGGAGGTTGAGCAGTTCTTC
abundance: many; d_gene: TRBD2; v_gene: TRBV6-5; j_gene: TRBJ2-3; CDR3aa: CASTRTGTSGTNTQYF; CDR3nt: TGTGCCAGCACCCGAACCGGGACTAGCGGGACGAATACGCAGTATTTT
abundance: many; d_gene: TRBD1; v_gene: TRBV24-1; j_gene: TRBJ2-1; CDR3aa: CATTPGTGWNNEQFF; CDR3nt: TGTGCCACCACCCCCGGGACAGGGTGGAATAATGAGCAGTTCTTC
abundance: many; d_gene: -; v_gene: TRBV7-6; j_gene: TRBJ1-1; CDR3aa: CASSLRRDTEAFF; CDR3nt: TGTGCCAGCAGCTTACGCAGGGACACTGAAGCTTTCTTT
abundance: few; d_gene: -; v_gene: TRBV15; j_gene: TRBJ1-1; CDR3aa: CATSRDRVSTEAFF; CDR3nt: TGTGCCACCAGCAGAGATCGGGTGAGCACTGAAGCTTTCTTT
abundance: many; d_gene: -; v_gene: TRBV20-1; j_gene: TRBJ1-1; CDR3aa: CSARVLGGLETEAFF; CDR3nt: TGCAGTGCTAGAGTCCTCGGGGGGCTAGAAACTGAAGCTTTCTTT
abundance: many; d_gene: -; v_gene: TRBV28; j_gene: TRBJ1-2; CDR3aa: CATVSYGGANYGYTF; CDR3nt: TGTGCCACCGTCTCATACGGAGGCGCTAACTATGGCTACACCTTC